This T cell receptor beta chain was sequenced for a study of a mutant IDH1 vaccine in newly diagnosed glioma. Looking at the study overall: The first vaccination came 4-6 weeks after radiotherapy alone, or with temozolomide cycles.

Time point noted: week 23, last vaccination. The investigators gave 300 ug of mutant IDH1 20-mer peptide in each vaccine dose, together with topical imiquimod. The donor cohort comprised cases of new WHO grade 3 or 4 IDH1-mutant, ATRX-lost astrocytoma. Profiled with immunoSEQ multiplex PCR; TCRdb holds only in-frame clones, not every one. The table has about 30,000 clones, approximately 90% seen once. From germline, CDR1 is SGHNT and CDR2 YYREEE (reference sequence). V was pared by 7 bases and J by 7 bases, with 15 bases between. The CDR3 runs 12 residues. Points on this clone: Antigen specificity is unknown.

Whole-study findings and limits: Apparently unrelated to pseudoprogression were changes in the top peripheral T cell clonotypes.

The chain recombines TRBV5-4 with TRBJ2-7; D assignment may be TRBD1 or TRBD2 (5 bases each). The source of this sequence is a man aged 40-49 years with glioma. Material: PBMCs, obtained from a glioma patient whose treatment included an IDH1 peptide vaccine. The DNA of the CDR3 is TGTGCCAGCTGCGACCGGGACGTGGAGCAGTACTTC. This translates into CASCDRDVEQYF.